These T cell receptor beta chains were read from a single sample in a study of vaccination and CD4 T cells after COVID-19. Each CDR3 protein is one row after TCRdb ran MiXCR on the PCR reads. The sample lists 11,000 to 15,000 distinct CDR3 sequences, approximately 57% occurring once. Their antigens remain unidentified. The sample taken for sequencing was CD4+ T cells from blood, cultured in vitro. These receptors were taken from a human donor who had recovered from COVID-19. Each CDR3 is given with its conserved first and last residue. The D gene is left open where the match is weak. The size entry is marked missing in some rows and otherwise reads once, few, many or a size class.

TRBV20-1	NA	TRBJ2-7	NA	TGCAGTGCTGATTATAGTCCAGGGGATTACGAGCAGTACTTC	CSADYSPGDYEQYF
TRBV27	TRBD2	TRBJ2-7	few	TGTGCCAGCAGAGTAAGGCTAGCGGGAGGGCCGTTTCGTGCGTACTTC	CASRVRLAGGPFRAYF
TRBV10-3	TRBD1	TRBJ2-1	NA	TGTGCCATCAATACGGACAGGGCCTCCTACAATGAGCAGTTCTTC	CAINTDRASYNEQFF
TRBV6-2/TRBV6-3	NA	TRBJ2-5	NA	TGTGCCAGCAGACAGGGTGGGGGAGAGACCCAGTACTTC	CASRQGGGETQYF
TRBV18	NA	TRBJ2-6	NA	TGTGCCAGCTCACCGGACAGCTCTGGGGCCAACGTCCTGACTTTC	CASSPDSSGANVLTF
TRBV2	NA	TRBJ1-2	medium-sized	TGTGCCGGTGGGGTTAACTATGGCTACACCTTC	CAGGVNYGYTF
TRBV12-3/TRBV12-4	NA	TRBJ2-1	NA	TGTGCCAGCACCCCCCGCTCTAAAGAGGCGGAGCAGTTCTTC	CASTPRSKEAEQFF
TRBV7-8	NA	TRBJ2-7	few	TGTGCCAGCAGCGCAACATTAGCGACAGTAAAATACGAGCAGTACTTC	CASSATLATVKYEQYF
TRBV6-1	NA	TRBJ1-1	NA	TGTGCCAGCAGCCTCGAAACGAACACTGAAGCTTTCTTT	CASSLETNTEAFF
TRBV5-1	TRBD2	TRBJ2-7	few	TGCGCCAGCACCCCGGGGGGGACCTACGAGCAGTACTTC	CASTPGGTYEQYF
TRBV24-1	NA	TRBJ1-3	NA	TGTGCCACCAGTGACGGGCGAGTCTCTGGAAACACCATATATTTT	CATSDGRVSGNTIYF
TRBV7-8	TRBD2	TRBJ2-3	NA	TGTGCCAGCAGTTCTAGCGGGAGGACAGATACGCAGTATTTT	CASSSSGRTDTQYF
TRBV7-2	NA	TRBJ2-7	NA	TGTGCCAGCAGCCAAGGTCAGGGGATCGAGCAGTACTTC	CASSQGQGIEQYF
TRBV12-3/TRBV12-4	NA	TRBJ2-1	NA	TGTGCCAGCAGTTTCGGGGAGCGCAATGAGCAGTTCTTC	CASSFGERNEQFF
TRBV12-3/TRBV12-4	NA	TRBJ1-6	NA	TGTGCCAGCAGTGTCGGGAATTCACCCCTCCACTTT	CASSVGNSPLHF
TRBV4-1	NA	TRBJ1-2	NA	TGCGCCAGCAGCCAAGTTGGGCTTTTAGGCGGCTACACCTTC	CASSQVGLLGGYTF
TRBV2	NA	TRBJ1-5	few	TGTGCCAGCAGTGAAGCGTCCGGCAATCAGCCCCAGCATTTT	CASSEASGNQPQHF
TRBV20-1	NA	TRBJ2-7	few	TGCAGTGCCCAGTACGGGGGAGGTTACTACGAGCAGTACTTC	CSAQYGGGYYEQYF
TRBV7-3	NA	TRBJ2-3	NA	TGTGCCAGCAGCTTAACTAGTTCGGCGGGACAATTCGTCCGCACAGATACGCAGTATTTT	CASSLTSSAGQFVRTDTQYF
TRBV20-1	NA	TRBJ1-3	NA	TGCAGTGCTAGAGATCTCGGTGGGGGAAACACCATATATTTT	CSARDLGGGNTIYF
TRBV7-2	NA	TRBJ2-3	NA	TGTGCCAGCAGCTACCCTGGTAGTTTATCAGATACGCAGTATTTT	CASSYPGSLSDTQYF
TRBV27	NA	TRBJ1-2	NA	TGTGCCAGCAGTACCTTAGGACTTGGGCCTAACTATGGCTACACCTTC	CASSTLGLGPNYGYTF